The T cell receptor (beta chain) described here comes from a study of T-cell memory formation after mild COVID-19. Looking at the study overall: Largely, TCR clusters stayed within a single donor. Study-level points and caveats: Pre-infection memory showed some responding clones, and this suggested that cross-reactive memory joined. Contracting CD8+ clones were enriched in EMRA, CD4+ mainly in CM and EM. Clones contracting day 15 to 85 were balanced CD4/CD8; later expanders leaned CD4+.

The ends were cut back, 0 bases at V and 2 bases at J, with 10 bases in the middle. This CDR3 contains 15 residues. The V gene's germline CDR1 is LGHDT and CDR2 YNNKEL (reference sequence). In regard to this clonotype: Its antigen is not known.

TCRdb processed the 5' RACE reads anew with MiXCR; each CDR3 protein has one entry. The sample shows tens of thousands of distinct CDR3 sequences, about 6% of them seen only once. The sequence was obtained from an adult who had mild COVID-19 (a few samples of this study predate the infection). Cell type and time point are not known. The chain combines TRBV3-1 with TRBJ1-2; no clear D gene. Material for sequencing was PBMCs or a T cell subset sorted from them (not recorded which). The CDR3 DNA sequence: TGTGCCAGCAGCCAAGAGGGTCTGGGGAACTATGGCTACACCTTC. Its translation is CASSQEGLGNYGYTF.